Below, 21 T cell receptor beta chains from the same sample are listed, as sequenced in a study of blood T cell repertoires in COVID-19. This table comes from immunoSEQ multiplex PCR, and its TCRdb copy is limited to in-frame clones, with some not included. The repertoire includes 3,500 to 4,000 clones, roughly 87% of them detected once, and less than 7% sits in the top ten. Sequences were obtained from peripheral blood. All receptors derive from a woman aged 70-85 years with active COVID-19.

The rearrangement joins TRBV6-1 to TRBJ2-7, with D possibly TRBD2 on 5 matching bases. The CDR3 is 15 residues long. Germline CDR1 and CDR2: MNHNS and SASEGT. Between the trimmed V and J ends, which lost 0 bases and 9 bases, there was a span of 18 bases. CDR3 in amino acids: CASSEAVEVVTVQYF. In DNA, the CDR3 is TGTGCCAGCAGTGAAGCGGTGGAGGTGGTTACAGTGCAGTACTTC.

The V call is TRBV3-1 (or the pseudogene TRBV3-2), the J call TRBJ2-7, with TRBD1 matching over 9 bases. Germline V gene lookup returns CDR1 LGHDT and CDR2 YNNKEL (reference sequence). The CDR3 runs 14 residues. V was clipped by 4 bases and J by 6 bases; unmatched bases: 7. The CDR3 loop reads CASSPGTGRLEQYF. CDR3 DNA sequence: TGTGCCAGCAGCCCCGGGACAGGGCGTCTCGAGCAGTACTTC.

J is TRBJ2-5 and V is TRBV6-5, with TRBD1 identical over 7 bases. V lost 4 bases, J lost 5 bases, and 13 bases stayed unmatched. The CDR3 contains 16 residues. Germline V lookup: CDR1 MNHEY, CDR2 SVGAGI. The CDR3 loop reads CASSWNRQGGLETQYF. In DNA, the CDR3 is TGTGCCAGCAGTTGGAACAGACAGGGCGGTTTGGAGACCCAGTACTTC.

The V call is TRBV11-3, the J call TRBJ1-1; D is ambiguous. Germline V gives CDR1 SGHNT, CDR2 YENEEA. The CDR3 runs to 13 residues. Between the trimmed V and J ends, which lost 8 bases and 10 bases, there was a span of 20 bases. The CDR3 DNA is TGTGCCAGCGCCTGGCCTAGGGAGGCGAGAGCTTTCTTT. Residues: CASAWPREARAFF.

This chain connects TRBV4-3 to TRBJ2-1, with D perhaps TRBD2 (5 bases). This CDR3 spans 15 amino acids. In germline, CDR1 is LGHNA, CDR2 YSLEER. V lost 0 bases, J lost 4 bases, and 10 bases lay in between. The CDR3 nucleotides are TGCGCCAGCAGCCAAGATCCGGGGAGATACAATGAGCAGTTCTTC. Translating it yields CASSQDPGRYNEQFF.

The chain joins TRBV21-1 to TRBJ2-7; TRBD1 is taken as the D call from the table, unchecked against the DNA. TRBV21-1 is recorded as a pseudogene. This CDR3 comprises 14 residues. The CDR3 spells CASSKGTVDYEQYF. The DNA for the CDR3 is TGTGCCAGCAGCAAAGGGACAGTTGACTACGAGCAGTACTTC.

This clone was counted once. CDR3 sequence (DNA): TGTGCCAGTAGTCCTCCCACTGGGGGGGTAGCCAAAAACATTCAGTACTTC. This translates into CASSPPTGGVAKNIQYF. The V call is TRBV19, the J call TRBJ2-4, with 7 bases identical to TRBD2. J lost 0 bases, V lost 5 bases, and 10 bases had no gene match. Germline V CDR1 and CDR2: LNHDA, SQIVND (reference sequence). This CDR3 has 17 amino acids.

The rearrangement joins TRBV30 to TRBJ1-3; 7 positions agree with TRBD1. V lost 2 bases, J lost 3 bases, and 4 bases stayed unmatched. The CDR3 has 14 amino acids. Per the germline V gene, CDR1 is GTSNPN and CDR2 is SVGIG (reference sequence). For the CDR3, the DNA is TGTGCCTGGAGTTCCCAGGGGGGTGGAAACACCATATATTTT. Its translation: CAWSSQGGGNTIYF. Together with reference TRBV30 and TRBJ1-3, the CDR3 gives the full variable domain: SQTIHQWPATLVQPVGSPLSLECTVEGTSNPNLYWYRQAAGRGLQLLFYSVGIGQISSEVPQNLSASRPQDRQFILSSKKLLLSDSGFYLCAWSSQGGGNTIYFGEGSWLTVV.

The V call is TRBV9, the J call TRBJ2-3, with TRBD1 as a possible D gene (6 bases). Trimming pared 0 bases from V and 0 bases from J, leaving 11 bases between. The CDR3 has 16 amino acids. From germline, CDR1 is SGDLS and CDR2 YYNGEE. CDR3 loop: CASSVGQGTSTDTQYF. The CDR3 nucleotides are TGTGCCAGCAGCGTAGGCCAGGGGACGAGCACAGATACGCAGTATTTT.

CDR3 protein: CASSLAGTPNNEQFF. In DNA form, the CDR3 reads TGCGCCAGCAGCTTGGCAGGGACACCTAACAATGAGCAGTTCTTC. V and J are TRBV5-1 and TRBJ2-1; TRBD1 might be the D (6 bases). Germline-derived CDR1 and CDR2 are SGHRS and YFSETQ. This CDR3 is built from 15 residues. The V and J ends lost 0 bases and 5 bases respectively, with 12 bases between them.

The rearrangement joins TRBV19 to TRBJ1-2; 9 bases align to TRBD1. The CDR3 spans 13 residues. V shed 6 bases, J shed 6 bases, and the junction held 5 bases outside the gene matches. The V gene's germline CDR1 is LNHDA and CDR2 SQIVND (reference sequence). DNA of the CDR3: TGTGCCAGTAGCACTACAGGGGGCGATGGCTACACCTTC. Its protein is CASSTTGGDGYTF.

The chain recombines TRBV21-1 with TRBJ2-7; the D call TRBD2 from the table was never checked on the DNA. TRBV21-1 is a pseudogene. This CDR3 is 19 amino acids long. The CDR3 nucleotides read TGTGCCAGCAGCAAAGGGATTGGGGAGGGTCTAAAGGCCCTGTACGAGCAGTACTTC. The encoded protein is CASSKGIGEGLKALYEQYF.

This CDR3 reads CSVLEGVTGELFF. The CDR3 coding sequence is TGCAGCGTTCTTGAGGGGGTAACCGGGGAGCTGTTTTTT. This chain joins TRBV29-1 and TRBJ2-2; a weak D match, TRBD1 (6 bases). The ends were cut back, 5 bases at V and 5 bases at J, with 12 bases in the middle. Germline-derived CDR1 and CDR2 are SQVTM and ANQGSEA. CDR3 length: 13 amino acids.

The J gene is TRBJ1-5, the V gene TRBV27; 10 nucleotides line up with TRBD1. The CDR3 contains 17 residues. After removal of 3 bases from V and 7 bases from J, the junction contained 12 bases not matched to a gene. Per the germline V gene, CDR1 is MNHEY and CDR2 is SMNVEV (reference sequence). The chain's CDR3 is CASSFTPTGGVRQPQHF. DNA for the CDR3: TGTGCCAGCAGTTTTACCCCGACAGGGGGCGTACGACAGCCCCAGCATTTT.

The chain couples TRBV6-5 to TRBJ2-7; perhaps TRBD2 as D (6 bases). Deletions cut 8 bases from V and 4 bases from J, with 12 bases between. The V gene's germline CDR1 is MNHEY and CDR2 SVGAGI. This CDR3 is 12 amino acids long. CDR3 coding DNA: TGTGCCAGCGGCCCCCGGGGGTACGAGCAGTACTTC. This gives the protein CASGPRGYEQYF.

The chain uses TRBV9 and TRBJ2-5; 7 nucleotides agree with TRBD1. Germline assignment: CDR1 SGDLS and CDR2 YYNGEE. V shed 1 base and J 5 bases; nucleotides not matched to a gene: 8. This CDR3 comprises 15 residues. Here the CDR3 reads CASSVNRGTGETQYF. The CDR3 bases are TGTGCCAGCAGCGTAAACAGGGGAACGGGGGAGACCCAGTACTTC.

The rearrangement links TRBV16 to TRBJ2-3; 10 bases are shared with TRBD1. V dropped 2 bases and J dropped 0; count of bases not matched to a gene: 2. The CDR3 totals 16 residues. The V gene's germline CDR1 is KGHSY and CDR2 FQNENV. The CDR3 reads CASSQRQGASTDTQYF. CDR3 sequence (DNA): TGTGCCAGCAGCCAACGACAGGGGGCGAGCACAGATACGCAGTATTTT.

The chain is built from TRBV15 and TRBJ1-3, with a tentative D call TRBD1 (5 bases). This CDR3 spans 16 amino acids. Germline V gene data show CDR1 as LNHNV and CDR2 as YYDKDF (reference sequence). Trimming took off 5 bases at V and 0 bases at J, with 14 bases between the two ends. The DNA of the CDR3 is TGTGCCACCAGCGACCACAGGTTCCACTCTGGAAACACCATATATTTT. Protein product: CATSDHRFHSGNTIYF.

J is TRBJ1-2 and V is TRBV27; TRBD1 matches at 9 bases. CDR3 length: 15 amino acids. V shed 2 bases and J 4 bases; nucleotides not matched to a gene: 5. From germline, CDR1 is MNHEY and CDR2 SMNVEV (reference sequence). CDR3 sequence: CASSLGQGQVYGYTF. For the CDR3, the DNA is TGTGCCAGCAGTTTAGGACAGGGGCAGGTCTATGGCTACACCTTC.

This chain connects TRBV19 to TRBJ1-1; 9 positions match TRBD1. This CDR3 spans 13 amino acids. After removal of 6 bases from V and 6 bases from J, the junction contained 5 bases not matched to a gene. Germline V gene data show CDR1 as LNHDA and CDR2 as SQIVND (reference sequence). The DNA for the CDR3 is TGTGCCAGTAGCCGACAGGGGGGGGCTGAAGCTTTCTTT. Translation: CASSRQGGAEAFF.

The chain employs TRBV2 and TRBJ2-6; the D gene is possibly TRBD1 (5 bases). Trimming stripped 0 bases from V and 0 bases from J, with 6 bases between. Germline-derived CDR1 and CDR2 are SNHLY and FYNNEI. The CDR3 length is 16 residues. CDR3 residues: CASSEATGSGANVLTF. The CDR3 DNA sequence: TGTGCCAGCAGTGAAGCCACAGGCTCTGGGGCCAACGTCCTGACTTTC.